A single sample is the source of the 8 T cell receptor beta chains below, sequenced in a study of human T cells and chemical hapten exposure. Time point indicated: patch test 1, 2 weeks after DPC sensitization. Treatment: therapeutic diphenylcyclopropenone sensitization with weekly scalp DPC. TCRdb re-called the RACE reads through MiXCR, storing one row per CDR3 protein. The sample includes approximately 90,000 distinct CDR3 sequences, 10% to 13% seen only once; the top ten take approximately 2.2%. Material: whole blood, obtained in connection with sensitization to the hapten diphenylcyclopropenone (DPC). Receptor source: a man in his forties with alopecia areata. Some clones in this sample may be carry-over from other donors' samples.

This clonotype was counted ten times or more. The chain is built from TRBV13 and TRBJ2-4, with TRBD1 identical over 9 bases. With V trimmed by 5 bases and J by 2 bases, 16 bases remained unmatched. The CDR3 totals 19 residues. In germline, CDR1 is PRHDT, CDR2 FYEKMQ (reference sequence). In DNA, the CDR3 is TGTGCCAGCAGCCAAAATTACAGGGGGCCCACCGAATCCAAAAACATTCAGTACTTC. This sequence encodes CASSQNYRGPTESKNIQYF. The complete variable domain, with remaining parts taken from reference TRBV13 and TRBJ2-4, reads AAGVIQSPRHLIKEKRETATLKCYPIPRHDTVYWYQQGPGQDPQFLISFYEKMQSDKGSIPDRFSAQQFSDYHSELNMSSLELGDSALYFCASSQNYRGPTESKNIQYFGAGTRLSVL.

V is TRBV10-3 and J is TRBJ1-1; D might be TRBD1 (5 bases). V lost 10 bases and J lost 6, with 18 bases in between. Per germline, CDR1 ENHRY and CDR2 SYGVKD. CDR3 size: 13 residues. The CDR3 spells CASSAQGRAEAFF. The CDR3 DNA reads as TGTGCCAGTTCTGCGCAGGGAAGAGCTGAAGCTTTCTTT.

This clonotype was counted only a few times. This chain uses TRBV5-4 with TRBJ2-3; 13 bases align to TRBD2. V lost 4 bases and J lost 3; bases outside the gene matches: 8. CDR3 length: 17 residues. Germline V gene lookup returns CDR1 SGHNT and CDR2 YYREEE (reference sequence). CDR3 DNA sequence: TGTGCCAGCAGCCGCGGACTAGCGGGAGTTGGGACAGATACGCAGTATTTT. It codes for CASSRGLAGVGTDTQYF.

The sample holds many counts of this clonotype. The rearrangement links TRBV7-3 to TRBJ1-3; unclear D gene. The germline gives CDR1 SGHTA, CDR2 FQGTGA. The CDR3 extends over 13 amino acids. V shed 5 bases and J shed 0 bases, with 5 bases lying between them. The CDR3 nucleotides read TGTGCCAGCAGCCTCAACTCTGGAAACACCATATATTTT. It specifies CASSLNSGNTIYF.

This clonotype has more than one count but fewer than ten. In DNA, the CDR3 is TGTGCCAGCCGCATCCCGAGCTCCTACGAGCAGTACTTC. It is translated as CASRIPSSYEQYF. This chain links TRBV28 with TRBJ2-7; no clear D. In germline, CDR1 is MDHEN, CDR2 SYDVKM. This CDR3 is 13 amino acids long. The V end was cut by 8 bases, the J end by 0 bases, with 11 bases between.

The chain links TRBV27 to TRBJ2-6; TRBD1 might be the D (6 bases). The length of the CDR3 is 16 residues. V lost 3 bases and J 1 base, leaving 10 bases between the germline ends. Germline CDR1 MNHEY, CDR2 SMNVEV (reference sequence). CDR3: CASSFWQGSGANVLTF. In DNA form, the CDR3 reads TGTGCCAGCAGTTTTTGGCAGGGGTCTGGGGCCAACGTCCTGACTTTC.

The rearrangement uses TRBV6-2 or TRBV6-3 and TRBJ2-2, with TRBD2 matching over 8 bases. Germline trimming cut 2 bases from V and 4 bases from J; bases unmatched to any gene: 12. Germline-derived CDR1 and CDR2 are MNHEY and SVGEGT. This CDR3 has 18 residues. The CDR3 protein is CASSYPGMLAGITGELFF. The CDR3 DNA reads as TGTGCCAGCAGTTACCCCGGGATGTTAGCGGGAATCACCGGGGAGCTGTTTTTT.

This clonotype was seen a handful of times. The J gene is TRBJ2-3, the V gene TRBV6-5; 14 bases fit TRBD2. The CDR3 spans 15 residues. Germline loops: CDR1 MNHEY, CDR2 SVGAGI. Trimming removed 7 bases from V and 5 bases from J; junction bases left unmatched: 5. CDR3 amino acids: CASKATSGRVDTQYF. The CDR3 DNA reads TGTGCCAGCAAAGCGACTAGCGGGAGGGTAGATACGCAGTATTTT.